This T cell receptor beta chain is drawn from a study of T cell responses to AZD1222 COVID-19 vaccine (dated by TCRdb to the early 2020s). In the study overall: A total of just over 230 trial participants underwent TCR sequencing, of whom 200 to 220 received two doses of AZD1222 and some 26 received two doses of the MenACWY control vaccine. Trial participants were enrolled by age into subgroups of 18-55, 56-69 and 70-plus years, and roughly 150, 30 and 60 TCR-sequenced participants, respectively, were included in these subgroups. Broad study findings and their caveats: Conclusions about previously exposed vaccinees are limited, since just five or six AZD1222 recipients were seropositive for SARS-CoV-2 at baseline. Because no samples from the day 14 peak response were available, repertoires could be characterized only after the peak T cell response. Participants were mostly white British, with more females than males. The authors suggested clonal diversity may have been underestimated. A significant rise in spike-specific TCR breadth and depth was observed after two AZD1222 doses relative to day 0 and relative to MenACWY recipients. The 56-69-year group was small, and its depth increase did not reach significance, likely because of low power. Vaccine-associated CD4 TCRs spanned the whole spike protein, with dominant responses in regions 160-218 and 743-854. Epitopes outside the regions mutated in the B.1.351 and B.1.1.7 variants were reportedly recognized by nearly half of the unique spike-specific TCRs.

V is shortened by 7 bases, J by 0 bases, and the region joining them spans 13 bases. Counted from cysteine to phenylalanine, this CDR3 has 14 amino acids. The entry retains the CDR3 DNA only, 42 bases that are in frame from base 1. Based on the germline V gene, the CDR1 and CDR2 sequences are SGHNT and YENEEA. As to this clone: The antigen it recognizes is unknown. It has no much larger one-base neighbor in the sample; base qualities were not kept.

The CDR3 regions of human TCRbeta chains were analyzed by immunosequencing. The original pipeline was this. TCRs in the repertoires were matched against a reference library of SARS-CoV-2-specific TCRs that had been generated with the MIRA antigen-specificity platform. Breadth meant the fraction of unique TCRs that were SARS-CoV-2-associated, whereas depth meant the fraction of total T cells that were SARS-CoV-2-associated. Using the MIRA data, every spike-specific TCR was mapped to the spike region that the TCR reacted to and assigned to either a CD4 or a CD8 class. Log10-transformed breadth and depth values were compared by one-way ANOVA with Sidak's multiple comparisons tests. Imported from immuneACCESS, the table was reduced by TCRdb to in-frame sequences with V and J called. These copies leave out some clones; in studies compared against another copy, an unresolved V gene accounts for under half, and the cause of the remainder is not known. From that table come the V and J calls and clone size; the DNA was used to work out D and trimming. This sample gives about 93,000 clones in total; roughly 86% of them show up just once. The leading ten clones occupy about 2.6% of the sample.

Reading the label with the study, this specimen's time point is: baseline before first vaccination. Per the publication, the treatment or condition label means: meningococcal conjugate vaccine given as trial control. Vaccinee samples were obtained from the UK trials COV001 and COV002, which included a single-blind randomized controlled phase 2/3 trial of AZD1222 (ChAdOx1 nCoV-19) in healthy adults. For TCRbeta chain sequencing, PBMC samples from trial participants were taken at day 0 and at day 28 after the second dose. The TCR originated in an adult in good health. The chain employs TRBV11-3 and TRBJ2-7; matching of 6 bases hints at TRBD1 as the D gene. Sequences were derived from peripheral blood, sampled on day 0 of MenACWY control vaccination. The CDR3 region reads CASTWTAFSYEQYF. The DNA sequence is TGTGCCAGCACCTGGACAGCCTTCTCCTACGAGCAGTACTTC. Reference TRBV11-3 and TRBJ2-7 proteins supply the regions before and after the CDR3; the full variable domain is: EAGVVQSPRYKIIEKKQPVAFWCNPISGHNTLYWYLQNLGQGPELLIRYENEEAVDDSQLPKDRFSAERLKGVDSTLKIQPAELGDSAVYLCASTWTAFSYEQYFGPGTRLTVT.